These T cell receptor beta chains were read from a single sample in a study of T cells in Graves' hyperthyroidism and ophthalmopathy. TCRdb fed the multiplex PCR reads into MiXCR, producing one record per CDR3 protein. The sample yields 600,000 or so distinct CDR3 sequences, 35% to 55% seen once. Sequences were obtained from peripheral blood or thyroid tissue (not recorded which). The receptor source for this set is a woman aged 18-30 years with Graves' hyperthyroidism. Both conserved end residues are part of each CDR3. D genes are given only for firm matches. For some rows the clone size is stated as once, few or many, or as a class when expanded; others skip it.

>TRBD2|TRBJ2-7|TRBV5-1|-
TGCGCCAGCAGCCCAGGAGCGGGAGGCTACGAGCAGTACTTC
CASSPGAGGYEQYF
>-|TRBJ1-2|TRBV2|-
TGTGCCAGCAGTGTAATTGTGGCAGGGGATGGCTACACCTTC
CASSVIVAGDGYTF
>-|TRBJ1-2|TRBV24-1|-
TGTGCCACCAGTGACCTAAAAGGAAACTATGGCTACACCTTC
CATSDLKGNYGYTF
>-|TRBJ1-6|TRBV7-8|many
TGTGCCAGCAGCTTAGCGGGTTGGGACTCACCCCTCCACTTT
CASSLAGWDSPLHF
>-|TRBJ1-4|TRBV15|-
TGTGCCACCAGTACGATCCTAAGGAGGGTTACAACTAATGAAAAACTGTTTTTT
CATSTILRRVTTNEKLFF
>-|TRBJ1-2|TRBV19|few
TGTGCCAGTAGTATAGGGACGGACTATGGCTACACCTTC
CASSIGTDYGYTF
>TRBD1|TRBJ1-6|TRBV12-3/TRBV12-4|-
TGTGCCAGCAGTTCTCTTCCCGGGACAGGGAATTCACCCCTCCACTTT
CASSSLPGTGNSPLHF
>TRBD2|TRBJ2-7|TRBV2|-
TGTGCCAGCAGTTGGACTAGCGGGGGGCTCGACGAGCAGTACTTC
CASSWTSGGLDEQYF
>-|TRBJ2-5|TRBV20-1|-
TGCAGTGCTCTAATAATCGTCCGCCAAGAGACCCAGTACTTC
CSALIIVRQETQYF
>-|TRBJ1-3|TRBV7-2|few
TGTGCCAGCAGTGGTGGGGGAGAGGGCAACACCATATATTTT
CASSGGGEGNTIYF
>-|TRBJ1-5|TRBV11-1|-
TGTGCCAGCAGCTTCAATCCAGGGACCTCGGTTATTAATCAGCCCCAGCATTTT
CASSFNPGTSVINQPQHF
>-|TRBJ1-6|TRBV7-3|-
TGTGCCAGCAGCCCAAACCTCTCCTATAATTCACCCCTCCACTTT
CASSPNLSYNSPLHF
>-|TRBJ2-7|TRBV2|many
TGTGCCAGCAGTGAGCATCTGAGCTCCTACGAGCAGTACTTC
CASSEHLSSYEQYF
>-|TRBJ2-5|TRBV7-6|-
TGTGCCAGCTCGCGGGCCAGGGGAGAGACCCAGTACTTC
CASSRARGETQYF
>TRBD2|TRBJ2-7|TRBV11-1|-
TGTGCCAGCAGCTCGAGCGGGATAGCTTCCTACGAGCAGTACTTC
CASSSSGIASYEQYF
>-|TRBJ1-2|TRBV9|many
TGTGCCAGCAGTGAGGGGGGAAGGGGCTACACCTTC
CASSEGGRGYTF
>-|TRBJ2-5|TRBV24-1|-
TGTGCCACAGGGGAGGTAGAGACCCAGTACTTC
CATGEVETQYF
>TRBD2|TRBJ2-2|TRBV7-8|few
TGTGCCAGCAGTATTCTAGCGGGAGACACCGGGGAGCTGTTTTTT
CASSILAGDTGELFF
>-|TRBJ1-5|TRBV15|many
TGTGCCACCACCAGGGTTGGGGTTAGCAATCAGCCCCAGCATTTT
CATTRVGVSNQPQHF
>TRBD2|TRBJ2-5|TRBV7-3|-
TGTGCCAGCAGCTTAACAGCGGGGGGGTCGTGGGAGACCCAGTACTTC
CASSLTAGGSWETQYF
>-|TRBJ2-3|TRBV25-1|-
TGTGCCAGCAGCCTACTCCCTACTAGCACAGATACGCAGTATTTT
CASSLLPTSTDTQYF
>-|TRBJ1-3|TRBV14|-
TGTGCCAGCAGCCAGATAAGGAAAGGAAACACCATATATTTT
CASSQIRKGNTIYF
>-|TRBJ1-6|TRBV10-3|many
TGTGCCATCAGTGAGCCGGGCCTCGAGGAGTCACCCCTCCACTTT
CAISEPGLEESPLHF
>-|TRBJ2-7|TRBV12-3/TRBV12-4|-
TGTGCCAGCAGAAAAACTCAGGGTGGCGAGCAGTACTTC
CASRKTQGGEQYF
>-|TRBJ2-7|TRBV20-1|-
TGCAGTGCTGACCCATGGGGGGTCTCCTACGAGCAGTACTTC
CSADPWGVSYEQYF
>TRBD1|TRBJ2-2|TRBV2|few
TGCGCCAGCAGCTTGCCGGGACAGACTTTCGGGGAGCTGTTTTTT
CASSLPGQTFGELFF
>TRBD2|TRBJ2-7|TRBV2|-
TGTGCCAGCAAAAGCGGGACCGCCTACGAGCAGTACTTC
CASKSGTAYEQYF
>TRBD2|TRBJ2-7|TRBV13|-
TGTGCCAGCAGCCCGGGACTAGCAACCTACGAGCAGTACTTC
CASSPGLATYEQYF
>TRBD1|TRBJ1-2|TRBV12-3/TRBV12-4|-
TGTGCCAGCAGCCTGGGACAGGAGTTTAACTATGGCTACACCTTC
CASSLGQEFNYGYTF
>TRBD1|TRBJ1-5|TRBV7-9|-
TGTGCCAGCAGCCGCGGACAGGGGGATCAGCCCCAGCATTTT
CASSRGQGDQPQHF
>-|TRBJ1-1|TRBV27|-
TGTGCCAGCAGTTTGGAGTGGGCGGGGATCACTGAAGCTTTCTTT
CASSLEWAGITEAFF
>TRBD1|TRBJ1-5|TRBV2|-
TGTGCCAGCTCACCGACAGGGGGCTGGCCCCAGCATTTT
CASSPTGGWPQHF
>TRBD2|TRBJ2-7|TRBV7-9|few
TGTGCCAGCAGCCCGGGACTAGGCTACTACGAGCAGTACTTC
CASSPGLGYYEQYF
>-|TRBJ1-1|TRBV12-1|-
TGTGCCAGCAGCTTTATCACAGGGGGTTGGAGCACTGAAGCTTTCTTT
CASSFITGGWSTEAFF
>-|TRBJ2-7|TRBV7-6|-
TGTGCCAGCAGTCCCCGTGCTCCCTGGGATTACGAGCAGTACTTC
CASSPRAPWDYEQYF
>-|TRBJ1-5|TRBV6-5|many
TGTGCCAGCAGAGGGAGCAGCAATCAGCCCCAGCATTTT
CASRGSSNQPQHF
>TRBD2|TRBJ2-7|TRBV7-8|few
TGTGCCAGCAGCCCACGACTAGCGGGAGGGCCGGGGGAGCAGTACTTC
CASSPRLAGGPGEQYF
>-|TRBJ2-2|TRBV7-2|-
TGTGCCGGCAGCTCCAACCCTCACACCGGGGAGCTGTTTTTT
CAGSSNPHTGELFF
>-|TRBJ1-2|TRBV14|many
TGTGCCAGCAGCAACAGAGGGGGTTTTGGCTATGGCTACACCTTC
CASSNRGGFGYGYTF
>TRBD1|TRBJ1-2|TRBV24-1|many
TGTGCCACCAGTGATTTAGGACAGGGACATGGCTACACCTTC
CATSDLGQGHGYTF
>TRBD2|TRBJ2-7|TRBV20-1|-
TGCAGTGCTAGAGCTAACCAGGGGAGTAGCGGGACCGCCTACGAGCAGTACTTC
CSARANQGSSGTAYEQYF
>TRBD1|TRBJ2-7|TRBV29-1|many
TGCAGCGTTGAAGAGGGGACAGGGAACTACGAGCAGTACTTC
CSVEEGTGNYEQYF
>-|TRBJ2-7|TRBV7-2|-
TGTGCCAGCAGCTTCCCGGGAGTTGAGTACGAGCAGTACTTC
CASSFPGVEYEQYF
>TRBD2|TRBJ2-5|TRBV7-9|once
TGTGCCAGCAGCCCTGGGACTAGCGGGAGACGAGAGGCCCAGTACTTC
CASSPGTSGRREAQYF
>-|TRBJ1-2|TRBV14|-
TGTGCCAGCAGCCAAGTACTCGAAGGGGCCTACTATGGCTACACCTTC
CASSQVLEGAYYGYTF
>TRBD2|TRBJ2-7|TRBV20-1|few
TGCAGTGCTAGTAAGGATAGCGGGAGGTTCGAGCAGTACTTC
CSASKDSGRFEQYF
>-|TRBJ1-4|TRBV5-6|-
TGTGCCAGCAGCTTGCGGGGGCGAACTAATGAAAAACTGTTTTTT
CASSLRGRTNEKLFF